Listed here are 15 T cell receptor beta chains from one sample, sequenced in a study of ipilimumab plus nivolumab after autologous stem cell transplantation. Some clones are missing from TCRdb's copy, which holds only in-frame ones; the method was immunoSEQ multiplex PCR. This sample yields about 40,000 clones, of which around 93% are seen a single time; under 1% belongs to the top ten. The specimen comprised PBMCs, sampled in a trial of ipilimumab plus nivolumab as post-transplant consolidation. The source is a male donor with multiple myeloma.

V is TRBV5-1 and J is TRBJ1-4; D possibly corresponds to TRBD1 (5 bases). Per the germline V gene, CDR1 is SGHRS and CDR2 is YFSETQ. Trimming removed 3 bases at V and 6 bases at J, with 15 bases between. The CDR3 runs to 15 residues. CDR3 protein: CASSSSGGSDEKLFF. The DNA for the CDR3 is TGCGCCAGCAGCTCAAGTGGGGGGAGCGATGAAAAACTGTTTTTT.

This rearrangement joins TRBV30 to TRBJ2-1, with D tentatively TRBD1 (5 bases). This CDR3 is built from 14 residues. Trimming left V 0 bases short and J 7 bases short, with 13 bases between. Germline V lookup: CDR1 GTSNPN, CDR2 SVGIG (reference sequence). Here the CDR3 DNA reads TGTGCCTGGAGTGTAGGTTCCAGGGTGAATGAGCAGTTCTTC. It codes for CAWSVGSRVNEQFF.

The V call is TRBV11-3, the J call TRBJ1-1, with 7 nucleotides matching TRBD1. CDR1 and CDR2 (germline): SGHNT, YENEEA. This CDR3 spans 15 amino acids. V lost 2 bases, J lost 1 base, and 4 bases stayed unmatched. The CDR3 DNA reads as TGTGCCAGCAGCTTAAGTGCAGGGGGGAACACTGAAGCTTTCTTT. Protein product: CASSLSAGGNTEAFF.

The rearrangement links TRBV6-6 to TRBJ2-1; a possible D gene is TRBD2 (5 bases). The ends were cut back, 2 bases at V and 4 bases at J, with 9 bases in the middle. Germline CDR1 is MNHNY and CDR2 is SVGAGI (reference sequence). The CDR3 length is 14 residues. For the CDR3, the DNA is TGTGCCAGCAGTTACCGGGGTGAATACAATGAGCAGTTCTTC. It yields the protein CASSYRGEYNEQFF.

This chain links TRBV14 with TRBJ1-2, with 8 bases aligning to TRBD1. J lost 4 bases, V lost 1 base, and 20 bases had no gene match. Germline CDR1 is SGHDN and CDR2 is FVKESK. CDR3 length equals 20 residues. The CDR3, as DNA: TGTGCCAGCAGCCAAGTATTAACCGGGACAGGAAGTTTTCGAGGCTATGGCTACACCTTC. Its protein product is CASSQVLTGTGSFRGYGYTF.

This chain joins TRBV28 and TRBJ2-3; D is ambiguous. The V and J ends lost 5 bases and 9 bases respectively, with 12 bases between them. Germline V CDR1 and CDR2: MDHEN, SYDVKM. The CDR3 spans 12 residues. The CDR3 sequence: CASSTSAYTQYF. The CDR3 DNA sequence: TGTGCCAGCAGTACCTCAGCATACACGCAGTATTTT. The whole variable domain, remainder taken from reference TRBV28 and TRBJ2-3, is DVKVTQSSRYLVKRTGEKVFLECVQDMDHENMFWYRQDPGLGLRLIYFSYDVKMKEKGDIPEGYSVSREKKERFSLILESASTNQTSMYLCASSTSAYTQYFGPGTRLTVL.

This chain uses TRBV9 with TRBJ2-3; D not certain. There are 15 residues in the CDR3. The germline V gene encodes CDR1 SGDLS and CDR2 YYNGEE. V gave up 2 bases and J gave up 2 bases, with 12 bases separating them. This CDR3 is CASSVMGLVTDTQYF. The DNA of the CDR3 is TGTGCCAGCAGCGTCATGGGATTGGTCACAGATACGCAGTATTTT.

This clone has a single count. The chain couples TRBV5-1 to TRBJ2-3; 9 bases fit TRBD2. The CDR3 has 16 residues. V shed 3 bases and J 4 bases; nucleotides not matched to a gene: 9. Germline V lookup: CDR1 SGHRS, CDR2 YFSETQ. This CDR3 reads CASSSNPGLAPDTQYF. The CDR3, as DNA: TGCGCCAGCAGCTCCAACCCGGGACTAGCCCCAGATACGCAGTATTTT.

The rearrangement links TRBV6-1 to TRBJ2-7; 10 bases are shared with TRBD1. This CDR3 is 15 amino acids long. The V segment lost 8 bases and the J segment 3 bases; nucleotides outside the gene matches: 10. Looked up from germline, CDR1 is MNHNS and CDR2 is SASEGT. The CDR3 region has the DNA TGTGCCAGCGGACGGATGGACAGGGGGTTCTACGAGCAGTACTTC. Its translation is CASGRMDRGFYEQYF.

The rearrangement uses TRBV4-2 and TRBJ2-7; 10 nucleotides agree with TRBD2. After removal of 5 bases from V and 3 bases from J, the junction contained 7 bases not matched to a gene. The germline CDR1 and CDR2 sequences are LGHNA and YNFKEQ. CDR3 size: 15 residues. CDR3 in DNA: TGTGCCAGCAGCTCTGGCACTAGCGGGAACTACGAGCAGTACTTC. Residues: CASSSGTSGNYEQYF.

The chain employs TRBV18 and TRBJ2-3; the match to TRBD1 covers 10 bases. This CDR3 has 15 amino acids. Germline V lookup: CDR1 KGHSH, CDR2 LQKENI. J gave up 3 bases and V 5 bases, and 5 bases lay outside the gene matches. The CDR3 here is CASSIRTGGTDTQYF. In DNA, the CDR3 is TGTGCCAGCTCAATCAGGACAGGGGGTACAGATACGCAGTATTTT.

This sequence joins TRBV19 and TRBJ1-5, with 10 bases aligning to TRBD1. The CDR3 has 14 amino acids. After removal of 5 bases from V and 7 bases from J, the junction contained 5 bases not matched to a gene. Germline V gene sequence: CDR1 LNHDA, CDR2 SQIVND (reference sequence). Written as DNA, the CDR3 is TGTGCCAGTAGTGAGACAGGGGGCCAGCAGCCCCAGCATTTT. Its translation is CASSETGGQQPQHF.

The chain joins TRBV27 to TRBJ2-7; tentatively, D is TRBD2 (5 bases). The V gene's germline CDR1 is MNHEY and CDR2 SMNVEV (reference sequence). The V gene lost 5 bases and the J gene lost 6 bases, with 11 bases spanning the gap. The CDR3 sequence is 12 residues long. The CDR3 here is CASSQGSREQYF. The CDR3 coding sequence is TGTGCCAGCAGTCAAGGGAGTCGCGAGCAGTACTTC.

The chain uses TRBV9 and TRBJ1-2, with a tentative D call TRBD1 (5 bases). V was pared by 0 bases and J by 7 bases, with 16 bases between. The CDR3 covers 15 residues. Germline assignment: CDR1 SGDLS and CDR2 YYNGEE. The CDR3, as DNA: TGTGCCAGCAGCGTAGATGGAACAGGTTTGGGTGGCTACACCTTC. Translated, it gives CASSVDGTGLGGYTF.

CDR3 nucleotides: TGCAGCGTCGCTGGGGCCGGGAATGAAAAACTGTTTTTT. It yields the protein CSVAGAGNEKLFF. The chain couples TRBV29-1 to TRBJ1-4, with D tentatively TRBD1 (5 bases). Germline CDR1 is SQVTM and CDR2 is ANQGSEA. V gave up 6 bases and J gave up 5 bases, with 13 bases separating them. The length of the CDR3 is 13 residues.